This TCR beta chain stems from a study of CD8+ T cells in alopecia areata. Germline CDR1 LNHDA, CDR2 SQIVND (reference sequence). CDR3 length equals 14 residues. V was pared by 10 bases and J by 7 bases, with 17 bases between. Reverse transcription of extracted RNA yielded cDNA, which provided the sequencing template. Data came from immunoSEQ multiplex PCR; TCRdb stores just in-frame clones and leaves some out. The sample lists around 200,000 clones, almost 65% occurring once. The chain has TRBV19 and TRBJ1-6; D unclear. The sequencing here drew on CD4+ T cells sorted from blood, taken at week 0. This TCR was recovered from a human donor with alopecia areata. CDR3 amino acids: CATQPGGPNSPLHF. The CDR3 nucleotides are TGTGCCACCCAACCGGGAGGTCCCAATTCACCCCTCCACTTT.